The 20 T cell receptor beta chains below were found in one sample sequenced in a study of OX40 agonist ivuxolimab in advanced cancers. The protocol was immunoSEQ multiplex PCR, while the TCRdb copy is restricted to in-frame clones and leaves out a portion. The profile covers 43,000 or so clones, with approximately 86% appearing a single time and around 37% taken by the ten largest. Sample: CD4+ or CD8+ T cells sorted from blood, taken in a trial of the OX40 agonist ivuxolimab. Receptors were obtained from an adult with an advanced solid tumor such as melanoma, head and neck, liver or kidney cancer.

The chain has TRBV2 and TRBJ1-6, with D uncertain. CDR1 SNHLY and CDR2 FYNNEI come from the germline V gene. This CDR3 comprises 11 residues. V shed 6 bases and J shed 9 bases, with 6 bases lying between them. CDR3 amino acids: CASSKTSPLHF. DNA for the CDR3: TGTGCCAGCAGCAAAACTTCACCCCTCCACTTT.

The chain has TRBV6-5 and TRBJ1-6; D is possibly TRBD1 (6 bases). Germline V gene lookup returns CDR1 MNHEY and CDR2 SVGAGI. The ends were cut back, 7 bases at V and 7 bases at J, with 17 bases in the middle. The CDR3 is 15 amino acids. CDR3 in DNA: TGTGCCAGCATCCCCGGGGGGCAGAGAAATTCACCCCTCCACTTT. It encodes CASIPGGQRNSPLHF.

The genes are TRBV11-2 and TRBJ1-4, with D possibly being TRBD1 (5 bases). The V gene's germline CDR1 is SGHAT and CDR2 FQNNGV. V lost 5 bases and J lost 8, with 15 bases in between. The CDR3 sequence is 14 residues long. CDR3 amino acids: CASSPGQVGEKLFF. DNA of the CDR3: TGTGCCAGCAGCCCGGGGCAGGTGGGAGAAAAACTGTTTTTT.

J is TRBJ2-5 and V is TRBV7-9; D not resolved. V shed 5 bases and J shed 4 bases, with 11 bases lying between them. This CDR3 is 13 amino acids long. Germline V gene lookup returns CDR1 SEHNR and CDR2 FQNEAQ (reference sequence). For the CDR3, the DNA is TGTGCCAGCAGCGGTAACTTCCCAGAGACCCAGTACTTC. Protein product: CASSGNFPETQYF.

The chain carries TRBV18 and TRBJ2-5; D call uncertain. V was pared by 3 bases and J by 1 base, with 9 bases between. CDR1 is KGHSH, CDR2 LQKENI, per germline. The CDR3 has 14 amino acids. The CDR3 sequence: CASSPSDSQETQYF. The CDR3 coding sequence is TGTGCCAGCTCACCCTCCGATTCCCAAGAGACCCAGTACTTC.

The chain joins TRBV7-8 to TRBJ1-6, with D unresolved. V was trimmed by 1 base and J by 6 bases, leaving 4 bases between them. Germline lookup yields CDR1 SGHVS and CDR2 FQNEAQ. The CDR3 runs to 13 residues. The CDR3 bases are TGTGCCAGCAGCTTAGAAGCTAATTCACCCCTCCACTTT. Protein product: CASSLEANSPLHF.

The rearrangement joins TRBV6-6 to TRBJ1-5; D is undetermined. The CDR3 runs 16 residues. The germline CDR1 and CDR2 sequences are MNHNY and SVGAGI (reference sequence). V was pared by 5 bases and J by 0 bases, with 14 bases between. CDR3 sequence (DNA): TGTGCCAGCAGTCTATCCCGGACCTATAGCAATCAGCCCCAGCATTTT. Encoded protein: CASSLSRTYSNQPQHF.

The V call is TRBV6-6, the J call TRBJ1-2; D is perhaps TRBD1 (6 bases). The germline V gene encodes CDR1 MNHNY and CDR2 SVGAGI (reference sequence). The CDR3 loop spans 16 amino acids. Trimming removed 0 bases from V and 0 bases from J, with 11 bases in between. CDR3 nucleotides: TGTGCCAGCAGTTACTCCAGGGACACAGCTAACTATGGCTACACCTTC. It yields the protein CASSYSRDTANYGYTF.

This chain joins TRBV29-1 and TRBJ1-2; 7 bases map to TRBD1. With 4 bases clipped from V and 8 bases from J, the junction kept 10 bases outside the gene matches. The germline V gene has CDR1 SQVTM and CDR2 ANQGSEA. This CDR3 spans 13 amino acids. In DNA form, the CDR3 reads TGCAGCGTTGCCGCAACAGGGGAACCCGGCTACACCTTC. Translation gives CSVAATGEPGYTF.

J is TRBJ2-7 and V is TRBV4-1, with 9 bases lining up with TRBD2. The ends lost 4 bases at V and 0 bases at J; junction bases unmatched: 7. CDR3 length: 16 amino acids. Germline CDR1 reads MGHRA; CDR2 reads YSYEKL. The CDR3 DNA reads as TGCGCCAGCAGCCCGCGGGGTAGCGGGAGCTCCTACGAGCAGTACTTC. As protein: CASSPRGSGSSYEQYF.

CDR3 DNA: TGTGCCAGCAGTCGGCTAGGGACCTACGAGCAGTACTTC. This encodes CASSRLGTYEQYF. V and J are TRBV6-5 and TRBJ2-7, with no clear D. Germline V gives CDR1 MNHEY, CDR2 SVGAGI. The CDR3 runs to 13 residues. Deletions cut 5 bases from V and 2 bases from J, with 10 bases between.

The chain uses TRBV5-1 and TRBJ1-2; D remains unclear. V lost 3 bases to trimming and J lost 4 bases, with 13 bases between them. CDR1 and CDR2 from the germline V gene are SGHRS and YFSETQ. CDR3 length equals 14 residues. The CDR3: CASSSSDPTYGYTF. Here the CDR3 DNA reads TGCGCCAGCAGCTCAAGCGATCCGACCTATGGCTACACCTTC.

This rearrangement joins TRBV11-2 to TRBJ1-5; possible D gene TRBD1, 5 bases. This CDR3 region has 14 residues. Germline V CDR1 and CDR2: SGHAT, FQNNGV. V was trimmed by 5 bases and J by 2 bases, leaving 10 bases between them. For the CDR3, the DNA is TGTGCCAGCAGCCCCTGGGGGGGCAATCAGCCCCAGCATTTT. This encodes CASSPWGGNQPQHF.

This rearrangement joins TRBV18 to TRBJ1-2; the match to TRBD1 covers 9 bases. Germline V gene lookup returns CDR1 KGHSH and CDR2 LQKENI. This CDR3 region has 15 residues. The trim removed 6 bases at V and 2 bases at J, leaving 7 bases unmatched. This chain's CDR3 is CASSSEQGANYGYTF. As DNA, the CDR3 is TGTGCCAGCTCGTCTGAACAGGGGGCCAACTATGGCTACACCTTC.

This chain links TRBV20-1 with TRBJ1-2, with TRBD1 matching 7 bases. This CDR3 comprises 11 residues. Germline CDR1 and CDR2: DFQATT and SNEGSKA (reference sequence). J was trimmed by 3 bases and V by 6 bases; bases with no gene match: 1. The CDR3 region is CSATGDYGYTF. In nucleotides, the CDR3 is TGCAGTGCCACAGGGGACTATGGCTACACCTTC.

This rearrangement joins TRBV6-5 to TRBJ2-7; 7 bases line up with TRBD2. The V gene end was trimmed by 0 bases and the J gene end by 3 bases; junction bases not matched to a gene: 5. The CDR3 totals 15 residues. Looked up from germline, CDR1 is MNHEY and CDR2 is SVGAGI. The CDR3 nucleotides read TGTGCCAGCAGTTACTCCAGGGAGGGCGGCTACGAGCAGTACTTC. Translated, it gives CASSYSREGGYEQYF.

This clone was found once. The chain joins TRBV6-1 to TRBJ1-5; a possible D gene is TRBD1 (6 bases). Trimming shortened V by 7 bases and J by 8 bases, and 18 bases separated the two germline ends. Germline lookup yields CDR1 MNHNS and CDR2 SASEGT. This CDR3 contains 14 residues. CDR3 loop: CASTPVGGGEPQHF. CDR3 DNA sequence: TGTGCCAGCACCCCTGTTGGGGGCGGGGAGCCCCAGCATTTT.

The V call is TRBV2, the J call TRBJ1-4; tentatively, D is TRBD1 (6 bases). Trimming removed 6 bases at V and 5 bases at J, with 7 bases between. In germline, CDR1 is SNHLY, CDR2 FYNNEI. CDR3 length equals 12 residues. The CDR3 sequence is CASRQGNEKLFF. Here the CDR3 DNA reads TGTGCCAGCAGGCAGGGGAATGAAAAACTGTTTTTT.

V is TRBV6-1 and J is TRBJ1-1; TRBD1 might be the D (5 bases). The V end was cut by 1 base, the J end by 4 bases, with 7 bases between. Germline assignment: CDR1 MNHNS and CDR2 SASEGT. The CDR3 is 13 amino acids. In DNA, the CDR3 is TGTGCCAGCAGTGAAGGGGGCTCCACTGAAGCTTTCTTT. It codes for CASSEGGSTEAFF.

The V gene is TRBV5-4, the J gene TRBJ2-5; D might be TRBD1 or TRBD2, each matching 5 bases. V was cut by 0 bases and J by 5 bases, with 14 bases left in between. Germline lookup yields CDR1 SGHNT and CDR2 YYREEE (reference sequence). The CDR3 covers 15 residues. This chain's CDR3 is CASSLVGDRWETQYF. The CDR3 nucleotides are TGTGCCAGCAGCTTGGTGGGGGACCGGTGGGAGACCCAGTACTTC. Full variable domain (outside the CDR3, taken from reference TRBV5-4 and TRBJ2-5): ETGVTQSPTHLIKTRGQQVTLRCSSQSGHNTVSWYQQALGQGPQFIFQYYREEENGRGNFPPRFSGLQFPNYSSELNVNALELDDSALYLCASSLVGDRWETQYFGPGTRLLVL.